The clone carrying this TCR beta chain appeared a single time. The sample comes from a study of blood T cell repertoires in COVID-19. The protocol was immunoSEQ multiplex PCR, while the TCRdb copy is restricted to in-frame clones and leaves out a portion. The sample holds roughly 120,000 clones, around 85% seen once. Trimming shortened V by 1 base and J by 8 bases, and 10 bases separated the two germline ends. CDR1 is SGHDN and CDR2 is FVKESK in the germline V gene. This CDR3 region has 13 residues. This TCR was sampled from a man aged 55-75 years with acute or convalescent COVID-19. The sequencing sample was made of peripheral blood. The genes are TRBV14 and TRBJ2-3; D is undetermined. The CDR3 nucleotides read TGTGCCAGCAGCCAAGGACCGGGTGGTACGCAGTATTTT. This gives the protein CASSQGPGGTQYF.